This TCR beta chain was recorded in a study of somatic mutations in cytotoxic T cells in rheumatoid arthritis (dated by TCRdb to 2017 to 2019). At the level of the whole study: Patient peripheral blood (approximately 30 ml EDTA) was drawn right after diagnosis and before any treatment started. Patient and control groups had essentially identical median ages. Sorted V beta1+ cells also underwent TCRB sequencing, and some V beta antibody-stained T-cell populations were flow-sorted at nearly 100% purity on a FACSAria II or Sony SH800. Whether expanded CD8+ T-cell clones in untreated, newly diagnosed rheumatoid arthritis carry somatic mutations was the study question, and clonality was characterized with TCRB deep sequencing. A total of 55 to 75 rheumatoid arthritis patients and about 20 healthy controls underwent TCRB deep sequencing.

On an AutoMACS, CD4+ and CD8+ cells were isolated via positive magnetic bead selection, and their purity was verified by flow cytometry. Initial screening for clonal expansions relied on flow cytometry with a TCR V beta antibody panel, after which sorted CD8+ fractions underwent TCRB deep sequencing for characterization. Peripheral blood mononuclear cells were isolated by Ficoll-Paque PLUS density gradient separation. DNA was extracted from CD4-enriched, CD8-enriched or PBMC samples with Nucleospin Tissue or Tissue XS kits and quantified with a Qubit 2.0 fluorometer. Findings and caveats that apply to the study as a whole: In patients, CD8+ clonality rose with age (Spearman r=0.49), which was not the case in healthy controls. Viral specificity could not be ruled out by absence from virus-specific databases, and the antigen targets of the expanded CD8+ clones remained unknown. CD8+ T-cell clonality did not differ significantly between rheumatoid arthritis patients and age-matched healthy controls. The slight TRBV07 underrepresentation in patients was not adjusted for multiple comparisons. The largest CD8+ clone made up more than 20% of CD8+ cells in about an eighth of the 65 patients, and blood and synovial fluid shared several identical CD8+ TCRB sequences.

A word on this clone: The specificity of this receptor is unknown. No much larger clonotype is one base removed from it; base qualities were not supplied.

The CDR1 and CDR2 encoded by the germline V gene (reference sequence) are LNHDA and SQIVND. The CDR3 sequence holds 16 residues, the cysteine and phenylalanine included. Only the CDR3 part of the read is kept: 48 bases, read in frame from the first base. V lost 5 bases and J lost 2 bases, and the count of bases not matched to a germline gene is 10. The immunoSEQ assay was applied to genomic DNA for TCRB CDR3 sequencing. The original methods were these. Patient CD8+ clones larger than 1% were compared against published virus-specific TCRB sequences, and only a few matched. Only productive TCRB rearrangements were included in the analyses. A clone was defined by a unique TCRB CDR3 sequence, and clonality was computed as a productive clonality index based on Shannon entropy. The template counts of each clone relative to the total templates per sample were used to calculate repertoire overlap between two samples. V-gene usage from TCRB sequencing and V-gene usage measured by flow cytometry were correlated (Spearman r of about 0.62). TCRdb stores this immuneACCESS table with in-frame sequences only. Part of the clones is absent; in the studies checked, under half of the shortfall reflects unresolved V genes, and no reason is known for the rest. From that table come the V and J calls and clone size; the DNA was used to work out D and trimming. The table for this sample lists 14,000 or so clones; about 81% of them were counted only once. Approximately 31% of the sample is held by the ten biggest clonotypes.

Sequencing used CD8+ T cells sorted from blood. The TCR sequence derives from an adult with rheumatoid arthritis. The sequence joins TRBV19 to TRBJ2-3, with 7 central nucleotides matching TRBD1. The base sequence is TGTGCCAGTAGTGACGGACAGGAGCCAAACACAGATACGCAGTATTTT. The translation is CASSDGQEPNTDTQYF.